A selection of T cell receptor beta chains follows, all from one sample in a study of blood T cell repertoires in COVID-19. TCRdb keeps only in-frame clones here, not all; method: immunoSEQ multiplex PCR. The table has about 280,000 clones, 87% seen once. The sample comprised PBMCs or T cells enriched from blood (not recorded which). These receptors were taken from a woman aged 40 to 55 who had recovered from COVID-19. The CDR3 runs from the conserved cysteine through the conserved F or W. A D gene is named only where the DNA matches it firmly. Rows give clone size only sometimes, using once, few, many, or a class for an expanded clone.

v_gene	abundance	j_gene	len	d_gene	CDR3nt	CDR3aa
TRBV2	.	TRBJ2-1	12	.	TGTGCCAGCAGTAGCGGTAGGGGGGAGCAGTTCTTC	CASSSGRGEQFF
TRBV30	once	TRBJ1-3	16	.	TGTGCCTGGGGAGTTTTCCGGACATCCACTGGAAACACCATATATTTT	CAWGVFRTSTGNTIYF
TRBV5-4	.	TRBJ1-4	14	.	TGTGCCAGCAGCAGCGGGCTCCGGGATGAAAAACTGTTTTTT	CASSSGLRDEKLFF
TRBV7-2	.	TRBJ2-5	16	.	TGTGCCAGCAGCCTACCCCCGGGGGGCCTAAAAGAGACCCAGTACTTC	CASSLPPGGLKETQYF
TRBV25-1	.	TRBJ1-1	16	.	TGTGCCAGCAGTGAATTTGGGCCCCGCACGGGGACTGAAGCTTTCTTT	CASSEFGPRTGTEAFF
TRBV7-9	.	TRBJ2-5	16	TRBD1	TGTGCCAGCAGCTCAGCCGGGGACAGGGAAATGTTGACCCAGTACTTC	CASSSAGDREMLTQYF
TRBV6-2/TRBV6-3	.	TRBJ1-1	14	.	TGTGCCAGCAGTGATCAAGGAGGGAACACTGAAGCTTTCTTT	CASSDQGGNTEAFF
TRBV6-4	.	TRBJ2-3	13	.	TGTGCCAGCAGTGAGAGTAGGGCGGGTACGCAGTATTTT	CASSESRAGTQYF
TRBV29-1	.	TRBJ2-7	15	TRBD1	TGCAGCGTCACCACCGGACAGGGGGGTTCCTACGAGCAGTACTTC	CSVTTGQGGSYEQYF
TRBV25-1	few	TRBJ2-6	14	.	TGTGCCAGCAGGGCGGGAACTGGGGCCAACGTCCTGACTTTC	CASRAGTGANVLTF
TRBV3-1/TRBV3-2	.	TRBJ1-4	14	TRBD1	TGTGCCAGCAGCCCCGGGACAGGCGCTGAAAAACTGTTTTTT	CASSPGTGAEKLFF
TRBV28	.	TRBJ1-1	15	TRBD1	TGTGCCAGCAGTCTTTGGACAGGGGGCATGTCTGAAGCTTTCTTT	CASSLWTGGMSEAFF
TRBV28	.	TRBJ2-1	15	TRBD1	TGTGCCAGCACCGGGACAGGGTTTCCCTACAATGAGCAGTTCTTC	CASTGTGFPYNEQFF
TRBV19	.	TRBJ1-1	14	TRBD1	TGTGCCAGTAGTATAGGGACAGGCCCCTCAGAAGCTTTCTTT	CASSIGTGPSEAFF
TRBV28	.	TRBJ1-5	14	.	TGTGCCAGCAGTTTCCCGGGAGCAAATCAGCCCCAGCATTTT	CASSFPGANQPQHF
TRBV7-2	.	TRBJ1-2	15	TRBD1	TGTGCCAGCAGCGCACGACAGGGGGCGGGATATGGCTACACCTTC	CASSARQGAGYGYTF
TRBV11-2	.	TRBJ2-1	17	TRBD2	TGTGCCAGCAGCTTGGGAGGACTAGCGGGAGGCTACAATGAGCAGTTCTTC	CASSLGGLAGGYNEQFF
TRBV11-2	.	TRBJ1-1	14	.	TGTGCCAGCAGCTTAGTACCGGGAAGGACTGAAGCTTTCTTT	CASSLVPGRTEAFF
TRBV11-2	.	TRBJ2-2	15	.	TGTGCCAGCAGCTTAGTCGTTGGGGGGTCGGGGGAGCTGTTTTTT	CASSLVVGGSGELFF
TRBV6-6	.	TRBJ1-4	13	.	TGTGCCAGCAGTACAGTGAATAATGAAAAACTGTTTTTT	CASSTVNNEKLFF
TRBV6-1	once	TRBJ1-6	12	.	TGTGCCAGCAATGGGCCGACAGCACCCCTCCACTTT	CASNGPTAPLHF
TRBV27	.	TRBJ1-4	15	TRBD1	TGTGCCAGCAGTTTATGGGGACAGGGGTTTAAAAAACTGTTTTTT	CASSLWGQGFKKLFF